This T cell receptor (beta chain) was sequenced for a study of radiotherapy plus CTLA-4 blockade in lung cancer. Study-wide results and limits: According to reports, early shifts in blood T cell clones, alongside interferon-beta, forecast response most accurately.

CTLA-4 blockade using ipilimumab, together with focal radiation, was received by patients with chemo-refractory metastatic non-small-cell lung cancer. V dropped 4 bases and J dropped 7; count of bases not matched to a gene: 14. CDR1 and CDR2 from the germline V gene are SGHTS and YDEGEE. The CDR3 is made up of 16 amino acids. TCRdb's copy holds only in-frame clones and misses some; the assay was immunoSEQ multiplex PCR. In the table there are roughly 120,000 clones, roughly 86% of which are singletons. With regard to this clone: Its antigen is unknown.

This rearrangement joins TRBV5-8 to TRBJ2-5, with TRBD1 identical over 9 bases. The sample in question was peripheral blood, obtained from a patient treated with radiotherapy plus ipilimumab. The TCR sequence derives from a human donor with non-small cell lung cancer that progressed on radiotherapy plus ipilimumab. Some clones in this sample may be carry-over from other donors' samples. The chain's CDR3 is CASSVRGQGPRGTQYF. Here the CDR3 DNA reads TGTGCCAGCAGCGTTAGGGGACAGGGTCCAAGGGGGACCCAGTACTTC.